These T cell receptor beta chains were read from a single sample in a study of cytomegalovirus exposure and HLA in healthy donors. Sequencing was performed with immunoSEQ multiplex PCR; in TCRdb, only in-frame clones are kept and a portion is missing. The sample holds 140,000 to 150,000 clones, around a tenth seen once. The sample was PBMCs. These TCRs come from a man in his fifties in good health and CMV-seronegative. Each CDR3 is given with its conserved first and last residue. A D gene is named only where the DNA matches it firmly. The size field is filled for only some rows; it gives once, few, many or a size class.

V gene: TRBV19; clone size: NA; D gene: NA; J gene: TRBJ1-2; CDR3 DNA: TGTGCCAGTAGTATAGAACAGACGGGATATGGCTACACCTTC; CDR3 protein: CASSIEQTGYGYTF
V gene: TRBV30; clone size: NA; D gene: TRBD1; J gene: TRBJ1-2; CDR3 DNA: TGTGCCTGGAGTGTAGGGACAGGGACCTTTTTCTATGGCTACACCTTC; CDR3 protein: CAWSVGTGTFFYGYTF
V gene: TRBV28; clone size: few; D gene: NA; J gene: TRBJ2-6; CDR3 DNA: TGTGCCAGCAGCTCCCGGGTAGGGGCCAACGTCCTGACTTTC; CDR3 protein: CASSSRVGANVLTF
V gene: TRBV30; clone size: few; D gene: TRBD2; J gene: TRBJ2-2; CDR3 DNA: TGTGCCGCACCCGGGACTAGCGGGAGTTTGGCCACCGGGGAGCTGTTTTTT; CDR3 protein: CAAPGTSGSLATGELFF
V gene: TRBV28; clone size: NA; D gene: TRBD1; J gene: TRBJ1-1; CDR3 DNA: TGTGCCAGCAGCCCCGGGACAGGCCGAGGGGGGGTCGAAGCTTTCTTT; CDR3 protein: CASSPGTGRGGVEAFF
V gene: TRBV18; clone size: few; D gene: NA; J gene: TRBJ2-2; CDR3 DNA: TGTGCCAGCTCACCAAGGACGACTACTCACACCGGGGAGCTGTTTTTT; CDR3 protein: CASSPRTTTHTGELFF
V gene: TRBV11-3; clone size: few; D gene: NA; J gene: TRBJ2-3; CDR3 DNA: TGTGCCAGCAGCAAGGGAGGTTACACAGATACGCAGTATTTT; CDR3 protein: CASSKGGYTDTQYF
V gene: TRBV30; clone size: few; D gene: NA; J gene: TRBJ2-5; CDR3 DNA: TGTGCCTGGAACAGGGCTAAGACCCAGTACTTC; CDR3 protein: CAWNRAKTQYF
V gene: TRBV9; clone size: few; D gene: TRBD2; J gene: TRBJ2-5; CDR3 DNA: TGTGCCAGCGCACCCTCGGGAGGGACCCAGTACTTC; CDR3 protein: CASAPSGGTQYF
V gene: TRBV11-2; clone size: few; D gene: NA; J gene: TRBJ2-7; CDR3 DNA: TGTGCCAGCAGCCTACGGGAGTCCCTCTCCTACGAGCAGTACTTC; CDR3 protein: CASSLRESLSYEQYF
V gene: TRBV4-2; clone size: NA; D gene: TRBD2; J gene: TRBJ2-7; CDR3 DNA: TGTGCCAGCACTCAGGAGGTAGCGGGGCCCTCCTACGAGCAGTACTTC; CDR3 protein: CASTQEVAGPSYEQYF
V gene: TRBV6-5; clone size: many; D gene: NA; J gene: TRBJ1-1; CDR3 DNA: TGTGCCAGCAGTCTAGGGGGGGTTTCTGAAGCTTTCTTT; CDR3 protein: CASSLGGVSEAFF
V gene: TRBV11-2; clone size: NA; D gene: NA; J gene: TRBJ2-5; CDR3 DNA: TGTGCCAGCAGCCCATTAGCCAGGGGAGAGACCCAGTACTTC; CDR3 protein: CASSPLARGETQYF
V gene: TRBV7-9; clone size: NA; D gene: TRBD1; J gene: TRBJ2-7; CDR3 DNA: TGTGCCAGCAGACTTCCGGGACAGTCCTCCTACGAGCAGTACTTC; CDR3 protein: CASRLPGQSSYEQYF
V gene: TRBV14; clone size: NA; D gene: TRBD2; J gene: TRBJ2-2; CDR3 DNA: TGTGCCAGCAGCCAAGATAGGACTAGCGGGAGTTTTAGGTCGTCGGACACCGGGGAGCTGTTTTTT; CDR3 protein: CASSQDRTSGSFRSSDTGELFF
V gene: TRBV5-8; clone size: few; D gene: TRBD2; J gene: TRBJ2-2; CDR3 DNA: TGTGCCAGCAGCCAAATTGGAACTAGCGGGATACACACCGGGGAGCTGTTTTTT; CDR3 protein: CASSQIGTSGIHTGELFF
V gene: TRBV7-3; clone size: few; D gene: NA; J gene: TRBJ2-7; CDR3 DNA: TGTGCCAGCAGCTTAAGCGAGGGCGAGCAGTACTTC; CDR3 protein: CASSLSEGEQYF
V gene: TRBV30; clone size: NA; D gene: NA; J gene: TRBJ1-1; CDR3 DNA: TGTGCCTGGAGTGGGGAGCCTTTTACGGGGAACACTGAAGCTTTCTTT; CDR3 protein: CAWSGEPFTGNTEAFF
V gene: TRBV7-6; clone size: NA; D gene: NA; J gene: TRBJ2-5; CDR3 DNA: TGTGCCAGCAGCTCCGGGGATGAGACCCAGTACTTC; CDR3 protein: CASSSGDETQYF
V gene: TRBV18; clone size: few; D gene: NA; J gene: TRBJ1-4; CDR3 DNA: TGTGCCAGCTCCCGCAGGGTAGGAGAGACCAGTACAACTAATGAAAAACTGTTTTTT; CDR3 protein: CASSRRVGETSTTNEKLFF
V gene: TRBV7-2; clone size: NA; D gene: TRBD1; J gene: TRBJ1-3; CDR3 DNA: TGTGCCAGCAGCCCCTACAGGGGTACGGGAAACACCATATATTTT; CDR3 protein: CASSPYRGTGNTIYF
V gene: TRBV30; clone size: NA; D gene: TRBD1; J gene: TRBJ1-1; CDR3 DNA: TGTGCCTGTACCGACAGGGGAGCTCGTGTTGCTTTCTTT; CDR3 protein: CACTDRGARVAFF
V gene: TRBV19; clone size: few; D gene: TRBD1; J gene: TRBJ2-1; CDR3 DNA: TGTGCCAGTAGTATAGCGGGGACAGGGAGTTACAATGAGCAGTTCTTC; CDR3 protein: CASSIAGTGSYNEQFF
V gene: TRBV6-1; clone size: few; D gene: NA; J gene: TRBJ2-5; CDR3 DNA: TGTGCCACCCCGGGGAATGGGGGCTCTCAAGAGACCCAGTACTTC; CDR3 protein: CATPGNGGSQETQYF
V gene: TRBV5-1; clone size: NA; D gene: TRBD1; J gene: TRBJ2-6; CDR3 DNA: TGCGCCAGCATGAGAACAGGGGACCTCTCTGGGGCCAACGTCCTGACTTTC; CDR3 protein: CASMRTGDLSGANVLTF
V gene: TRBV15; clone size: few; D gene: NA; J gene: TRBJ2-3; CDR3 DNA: TGTGCCACCAGCGGAGGGGTCCGGGACAGAAACACAGATACGCAGTATTTT; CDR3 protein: CATSGGVRDRNTDTQYF
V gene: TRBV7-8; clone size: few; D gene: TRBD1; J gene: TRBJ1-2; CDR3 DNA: TGTGCCAGCAGCCTGGACAGGTGGAACTATGGCTACACCTTC; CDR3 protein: CASSLDRWNYGYTF
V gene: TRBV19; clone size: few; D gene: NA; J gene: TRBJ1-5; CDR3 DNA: TGTGCCAGTAGTATTGGGGGAGGGAGTCCCCAGCATTTT; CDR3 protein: CASSIGGGSPQHF
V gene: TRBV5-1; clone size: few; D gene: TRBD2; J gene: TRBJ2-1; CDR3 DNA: TGCGCCAGCAGCTTGGATCGAGCGGGAGAGGATGAGCAGTTCTTC; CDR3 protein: CASSLDRAGEDEQFF
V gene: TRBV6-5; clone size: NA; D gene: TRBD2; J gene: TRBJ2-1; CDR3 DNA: TGTGCCAGCAGTTCCTCAAATAGCGGGAGGAGGCCTGAGCAGTTCTTC; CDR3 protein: CASSSSNSGRRPEQFF
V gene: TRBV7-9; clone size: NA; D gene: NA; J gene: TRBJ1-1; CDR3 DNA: TGTGCCAGCAGCTCTCGCCGGGCTGAAGCTTTCTTT; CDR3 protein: CASSSRRAEAFF
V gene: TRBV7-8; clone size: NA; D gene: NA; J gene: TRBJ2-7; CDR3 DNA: TGTGCCAGCAGCCAAAGGGCAGGGGCACCAGAGCAGTACTTC; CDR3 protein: CASSQRAGAPEQYF
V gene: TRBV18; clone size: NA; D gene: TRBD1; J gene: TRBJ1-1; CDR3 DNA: TGTGCCAGCTCACCTGGACAGGCTAACACTGAAGCTTTCTTT; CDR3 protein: CASSPGQANTEAFF
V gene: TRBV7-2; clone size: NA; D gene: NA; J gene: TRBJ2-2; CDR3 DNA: TGTGCCAGCAGCGGGCCGGGGAGAGCGACGACCGCGAACACCGGGGAGCTGTTTTTT; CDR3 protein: CASSGPGRATTANTGELFF
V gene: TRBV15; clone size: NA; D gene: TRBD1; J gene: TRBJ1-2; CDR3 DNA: TGTGCCACCAGCAGCGGGAAGGACAGGACAGCCTATGGCTACACCTTC; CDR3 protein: CATSSGKDRTAYGYTF
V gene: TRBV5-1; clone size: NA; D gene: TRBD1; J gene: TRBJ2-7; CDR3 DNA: TGCGCCAGCAGCTTGACCCCCGCGGGACAGGGGAGAAGCGACGAGCAGTACTTC; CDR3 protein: CASSLTPAGQGRSDEQYF
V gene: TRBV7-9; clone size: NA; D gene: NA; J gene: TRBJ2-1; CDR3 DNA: TGTGCCAGCAGCCCAGACAGAATCAGCTCCTACAATGAGCAGTTCTTC; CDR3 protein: CASSPDRISSYNEQFF
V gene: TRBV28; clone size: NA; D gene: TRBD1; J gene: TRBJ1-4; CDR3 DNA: TGTGCCAGCAGTTTGGGACAGGCTCATGAAAAACTGTTTTTT; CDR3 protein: CASSLGQAHEKLFF
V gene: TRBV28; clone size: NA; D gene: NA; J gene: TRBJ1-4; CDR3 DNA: TGTGCCAGCAGCTCAGAACACCGGGGTAATGAAAAACTGTTTTTT; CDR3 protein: CASSSEHRGNEKLFF
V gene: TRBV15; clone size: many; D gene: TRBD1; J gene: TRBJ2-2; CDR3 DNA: TGTGCCACCAGCAGAGGTTTACAGGGGGCTGGCGGGGAGCTGTTTTTT; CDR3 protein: CATSRGLQGAGGELFF
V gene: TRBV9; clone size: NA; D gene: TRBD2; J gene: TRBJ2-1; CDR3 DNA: TGTGCCAGCAGCCCGAGGGGGGCCAGCGGGAGGGCCGTTGAGCAGTTCTTC; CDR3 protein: CASSPRGASGRAVEQFF
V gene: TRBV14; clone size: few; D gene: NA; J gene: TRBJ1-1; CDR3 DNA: TGTGCCAGCAGCCAACTGACAGGCCAGAACACTGAAGCTTTCTTT; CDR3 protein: CASSQLTGQNTEAFF
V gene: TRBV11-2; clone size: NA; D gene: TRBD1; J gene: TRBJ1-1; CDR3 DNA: TGTGCCAGCAGCTCTAGACAGGACAGGGCCACTGAAGCTTTCTTT; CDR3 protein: CASSSRQDRATEAFF
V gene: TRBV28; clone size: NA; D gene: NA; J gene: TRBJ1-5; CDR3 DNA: TGTGCCAGCAGCCTACTATACCAGCCCCAGCATTTT; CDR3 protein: CASSLLYQPQHF
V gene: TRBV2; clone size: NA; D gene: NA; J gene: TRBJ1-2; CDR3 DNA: TGTGCCAGCAATCAAGGGGCGGATGGCTACACCTTC; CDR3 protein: CASNQGADGYTF
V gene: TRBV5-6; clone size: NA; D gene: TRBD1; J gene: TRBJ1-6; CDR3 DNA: TGTGCCAGCAGCTGGGGGACAGGGGGACGTAATTCACCCCTCCACTTT; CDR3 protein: CASSWGTGGRNSPLHF
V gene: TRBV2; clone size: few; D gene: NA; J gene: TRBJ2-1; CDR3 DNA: TGTGCCAGCAGTGAATACCTAAACCTTCGGTTCTTC; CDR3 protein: CASSEYLNLRFF
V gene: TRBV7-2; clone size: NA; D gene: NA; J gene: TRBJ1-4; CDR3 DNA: TGTGCCAGCAGCCCAGATCGGGGGTCTGAAAAACTGTTTTTT; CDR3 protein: CASSPDRGSEKLFF
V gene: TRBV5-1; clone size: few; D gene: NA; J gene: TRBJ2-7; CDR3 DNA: TGCGCCAGCAGCTTTACAGGGAACTACGAGCAGTACTTC; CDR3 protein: CASSFTGNYEQYF
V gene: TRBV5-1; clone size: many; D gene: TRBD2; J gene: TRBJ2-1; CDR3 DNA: TGCGCCAGCAGCCGTACTAGCGGGGGGCTCGAAAGCAATGAGCAGTTCTTC; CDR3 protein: CASSRTSGGLESNEQFF
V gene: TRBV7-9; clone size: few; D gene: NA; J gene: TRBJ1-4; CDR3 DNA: TGTGCCAGCAGCCTAGCGGCGGCAGAACTGTTTTTT; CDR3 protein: CASSLAAAELFF
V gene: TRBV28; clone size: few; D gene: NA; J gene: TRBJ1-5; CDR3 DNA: TGTGCCAGCACCCAGCCAAGGGAGGGACAGCCCCAGCATTTT; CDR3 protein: CASTQPREGQPQHF
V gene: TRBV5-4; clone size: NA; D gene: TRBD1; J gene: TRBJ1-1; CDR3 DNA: TGTGCCAGCAGCCTCCAGGGGGCAAACACTGAAGCTTTCTTT; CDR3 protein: CASSLQGANTEAFF
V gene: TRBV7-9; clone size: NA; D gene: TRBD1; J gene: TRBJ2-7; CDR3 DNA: TGTGCCAGCAGCTTCTCGGACAGGGGGGGCGAGCAGTACTTC; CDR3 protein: CASSFSDRGGEQYF
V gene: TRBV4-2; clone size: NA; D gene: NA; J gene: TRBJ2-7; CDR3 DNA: TGTGCCAGCAGCCCCCTAGGGGCGAGCTACGAGCAGTACTTC; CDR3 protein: CASSPLGASYEQYF